This TCR beta chain was sequenced during a study of T-cell memory formation after mild COVID-19. TCRdb redid the calling of the 5' RACE reads with MiXCR, one entry per CDR3 protein. The sample holds approximately 300,000 distinct CDR3 sequences; approximately 19% are singletons and the top ten take under 25%. This clonotype was observed at least ten times. CDR3 length: 17 amino acids. Germline V gene sequence: CDR1 SGHTA, CDR2 FQGNSA. V lost 0 bases and J lost 1, with 10 bases in between. The TCR sequence derives from a man aged 18 to 29 who had mild COVID-19 (a few samples of this study predate the infection). Cell type and time point are not known. The sample consisted of PBMCs or a T cell subset sorted from them (not recorded which). J is TRBJ2-6 and V is TRBV7-2; no definite D call. DNA for the CDR3: TGTGCCAGCAGCTTAGCGTATTTGAGGTCTGGGGCCAACGTCCTGACTTTC. Its translation is CASSLAYLRSGANVLTF. Together with reference TRBV7-2 and TRBJ2-6, the CDR3 gives the full variable domain: GAGVSQSPSNKVTEKGKDVELRCDPISGHTALYWYRQSLGQGLEFLIYFQGNSAPDKSGLPSDRFSAERTGGSVSTLTIQRTQQEDSAVYLCASSLAYLRSGANVLTFGAGSRLTVL.